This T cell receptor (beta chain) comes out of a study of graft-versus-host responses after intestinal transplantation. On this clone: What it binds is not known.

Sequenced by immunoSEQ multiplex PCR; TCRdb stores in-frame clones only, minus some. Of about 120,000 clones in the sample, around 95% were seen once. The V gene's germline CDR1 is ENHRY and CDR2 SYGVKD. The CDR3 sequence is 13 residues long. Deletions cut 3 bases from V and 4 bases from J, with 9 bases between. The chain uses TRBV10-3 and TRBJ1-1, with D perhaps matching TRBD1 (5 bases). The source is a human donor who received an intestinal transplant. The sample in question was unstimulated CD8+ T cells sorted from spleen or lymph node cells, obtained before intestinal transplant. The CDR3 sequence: CAISDRRGTEAFF. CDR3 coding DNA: TGTGCCATCAGTGATCGTAGGGGCACTGAAGCTTTCTTT.